This T cell receptor (beta chain) is drawn from a study of tumor-infiltrating lymphocytes in oesophageal squamous cell carcinoma. TCRdb fed the PCR reads into MiXCR, producing one record per CDR3 protein. The sample lists roughly 14,000 distinct CDR3 sequences, around half seen once, with around two fifths in the top ten. Unmatched junction bases numbered 2, after V lost 2 bases and J lost 8 bases. This CDR3 has 12 residues. Germline CDR1 reads SGHVS; CDR2 reads FNYEAQ. The table lists this clonotype with a few counts. The chain couples TRBV7-6 to TRBJ1-2; 7 positions match TRBD1. The sequenced material came from esophageal tumor tissue. This receptor was obtained from a female donor with esophageal squamous cell carcinoma. The CDR3 DNA is TGTGCCAGCAGCTTACAGGGGGTGGGCTACACCTTC. Translation: CASSLQGVGYTF.